The 29 T cell receptor beta chains listed next were all sequenced from one sample in a study of blood T cell repertoires in COVID-19. Sequencing used immunoSEQ multiplex PCR; TCRdb keeps in-frame clones, though not all of them. The table includes roughly 380,000 clones, more than 75% detected once. The specimen was PBMCs or T cells enriched from blood (not recorded which). These receptors were obtained from a young man who had recovered from COVID-19.

The gene calls are TRBV12-3 or TRBV12-4 and TRBJ1-5; possibly TRBD1 for D (6 bases). The V gene lost 5 bases and the J gene lost 6 bases, with 11 bases spanning the gap. This CDR3 is built from 13 residues. The CDR3 spells CASSATGFQPQHF. The CDR3 nucleotides are TGTGCCAGCAGTGCTACAGGGTTTCAGCCCCAGCATTTT.

The table lists this clone with a count of one. The genes are TRBV9 and TRBJ2-7; a possible D gene is TRBD2 (6 bases). This CDR3 is 14 amino acids long. CDR1 is SGDLS, CDR2 YYNGEE, per germline. V dropped 3 bases and J dropped 1 base, with 11 bases sitting between them. The CDR3 coding sequence is TGTGCCAGCAGCGGGAGGGACGTTTCCTACGAGCAGTACTTC. Encoded protein: CASSGRDVSYEQYF.

The J gene is TRBJ2-1, the V gene TRBV28; a possible D gene is TRBD2 (5 bases). The V gene lost 2 bases and the J gene lost 5 bases, with 13 bases spanning the gap. Germline V gene data show CDR1 as MDHEN and CDR2 as SYDVKM. CDR3 size: 15 residues. In DNA form, the CDR3 reads TGTGCCAGCAGTTTAACCGGGGTTCCTAACAATGAGCAGTTCTTC. Protein product: CASSLTGVPNNEQFF.

A single count supports this clone. The V call is TRBV19, the J call TRBJ2-7, with TRBD1 matching over 9 bases. V shed 3 bases and J 2 bases; nucleotides not matched to a gene: 8. This CDR3 has 16 amino acids. In germline, CDR1 is LNHDA, CDR2 SQIVND (reference sequence). CDR3 coding DNA: TGTGCCAGTAGTATTCCCCCGGGACAGGGAGCCTACGAGCAGTACTTC. Its translation is CASSIPPGQGAYEQYF.

A note on this clone: Within the sample, other DNA sequences also encode this same CDR3. The chain has TRBV5-1 and TRBJ2-2; the D gene is possibly TRBD1 (6 bases). CDR3 length: 15 residues. The germline V gene encodes CDR1 SGHRS and CDR2 YFSETQ. The V end lost 1 base, the J end lost 2 bases, and 9 bases lay between the germline ends. CDR3 sequence (DNA): TGCGCCAGCAGCTTGCGACAGGATAACACCGGGGAGCTGTTTTTT. Its protein is CASSLRQDNTGELFF.

V gene TRBV9 combines with J gene TRBJ1-1; D is possibly TRBD1 (5 bases). With 0 bases removed from V and 6 bases from J, the gap between germline ends came to 15 bases. The length of the CDR3 is 15 residues. Germline V CDR1 and CDR2: SGDLS, YYNGEE. The CDR3 sequence: CASSVGGGLGPEAFF. DNA for the CDR3: TGTGCCAGCAGCGTAGGTGGGGGACTGGGGCCTGAAGCTTTCTTT.

The genes are TRBV5-4 and TRBJ2-5, with D hard to call. Between the trimmed V and J ends, which lost 1 base and 2 bases, there was a span of 9 bases. The CDR3 consists of 14 residues. The germline gives CDR1 SGHNT, CDR2 YYREEE (reference sequence). CDR3 DNA: TGTGCCAGCAGCTTGCAGAGCGAGCAAGAGACCCAGTACTTC. Translating gives CASSLQSEQETQYF.

The chain combines TRBV2 with TRBJ2-1, with 9 bases aligning to TRBD2. The CDR3 covers 14 residues. Germline V gene lookup returns CDR1 SNHLY and CDR2 FYNNEI. Trimming took 6 bases from V and 4 from J; bases not matched to a gene: 4. CDR3 in amino acids: CASRLAGYYNEQFF. The CDR3 DNA reads TGTGCCAGCAGGCTAGCGGGGTATTACAATGAGCAGTTCTTC.

The J gene is TRBJ2-3, the V gene TRBV5-4; tentatively, D is TRBD2 (6 bases). Trimming removed 4 bases at V and 2 bases at J, with 20 bases between. Looked up from germline, CDR1 is SGHNT and CDR2 is YYREEE (reference sequence). The CDR3 has 17 residues. Here the CDR3 reads CASSPDPGGTHTDTQYF. CDR3 sequence (DNA): TGTGCCAGCAGCCCGGACCCTGGGGGGACCCACACAGATACGCAGTATTTT. Together with reference TRBV5-4 and TRBJ2-3, the CDR3 gives the full variable domain: ETGVTQSPTHLIKTRGQQVTLRCSSQSGHNTVSWYQQALGQGPQFIFQYYREEENGRGNFPPRFSGLQFPNYSSELNVNALELDDSALYLCASSPDPGGTHTDTQYFGPGTRLTVL.

The genes are TRBV10-3 and TRBJ1-6; 10 positions match TRBD1. The CDR3 sequence is 13 residues long. Germline V gives CDR1 ENHRY, CDR2 SYGVKD. J was trimmed by 9 bases and V by 8 bases; bases with no gene match: 4. The CDR3 loop is CAIGGQGFSPLHF. DNA for the CDR3: TGTGCCATCGGGGGACAGGGGTTTTCACCCCTCCACTTT.

This clone has just one count. This chain's CDR3 is CACYGGGPETQYF. In DNA form, the CDR3 reads TGTGCCTGCTATGGCGGGGGGCCGGAGACCCAGTACTTC. The chain combines TRBV19 with TRBJ2-5; 8 bases line up with TRBD2. V gave up 11 bases and J gave up 5 bases; unmatched junction bases: 10. The CDR3 extends over 13 amino acids. CDR1 is LNHDA, CDR2 SQIVND, per germline (reference sequence).

This chain uses TRBV6-1 with TRBJ2-2; D gene unclear. The CDR3 is 13 amino acids. V was cut by 0 bases and J by 8 bases, with 7 bases left in between. Per the germline V gene, CDR1 is MNHNS and CDR2 is SASEGT. The CDR3 reads CASSEARGGELFF. As DNA, the CDR3 is TGTGCCAGCAGTGAAGCGAGAGGAGGGGAGCTGTTTTTT.

The chain links TRBV5-5 to TRBJ2-1, with 9 nucleotides matching TRBD1. V was pared by 4 bases and J by 7 bases, with 9 bases of the junction left unmatched. Germline V CDR1 and CDR2: SGHKS, YYEKEE (reference sequence). CDR3 length: 15 residues. The CDR3 spells CASSTPGTGWNEQFF. CDR3 sequence (DNA): TGTGCCAGCAGCACTCCCGGGACAGGGTGGAATGAGCAGTTCTTC. The full variable domain, with the rest looked up from reference TRBV5-5 and TRBJ2-1, is DAGVTQSPTHLIKTRGQQVTLRCSPISGHKSVSWYQQVLGQGPQFIFQYYEKEERGRGNFPDRFSARQFPNYSSELNVNALLLGDSALYLCASSTPGTGWNEQFFGPGTRLTVL.

This chain links TRBV13 with TRBJ1-1; D gene ambiguous. CDR1 PRHDT and CDR2 FYEKMQ come from the germline V gene (reference sequence). This CDR3 has 12 residues. The ends were cut back, 2 bases at V and 8 bases at J, with 9 bases in the middle. DNA for the CDR3: TGTGCCAGCAGCTTATCCTCGGGGGAAGCTTTCTTT. Its protein is CASSLSSGEAFF.

The gene calls are TRBV5-5 and TRBJ1-6, with a tentative D call TRBD1 (6 bases). CDR1 is SGHKS and CDR2 is YYEKEE in the germline V gene (reference sequence). The CDR3 extends over 15 amino acids. Trimming cost V 0 bases and J 10 bases, with 14 bases left between them. CDR3 bases: TGTGCCAGCAGCTTGGAGCCAGTAGGACAGTCACCCCTCCACTTT. The encoded protein is CASSLEPVGQSPLHF.

The J gene is TRBJ2-1, the V gene TRBV25-1; D perhaps matches TRBD1 (6 bases). The CDR3 extends over 12 amino acids. In germline, CDR1 is MGHDK, CDR2 SYGVNS. V was pared by 7 bases and J by 9 bases, with 13 bases between. As DNA, the CDR3 is TGTGCCAGCATTTCAGGGGTTGGTGAGCAGTTCTTC. It specifies CASISGVGEQFF.

J is TRBJ1-4 and V is TRBV10-2; D is possibly TRBD1 (5 bases). Germline V gene sequence: CDR1 WSHSY, CDR2 SAAADI. The CDR3 totals 15 residues. Trimming removed 3 bases from V and 7 bases from J, with 15 bases in between. The CDR3 reads CASSEEAGVLEKLFF. For the CDR3, the DNA is TGCGCCAGCAGTGAAGAGGCGGGGGTTCTTGAAAAACTGTTTTTT.

This clone was observed a single time. V usage is TRBV7-9 and J usage is TRBJ1-2, with 10 bases lining up with TRBD1. Germline V gives CDR1 SEHNR, CDR2 FQNEAQ (reference sequence). The CDR3 has 13 amino acids. The V and J ends lost 4 bases and 5 bases, in that order; junction bases with no gene match: 1. The CDR3: CASSSGQGYGYTF. The CDR3 DNA is TGTGCCAGCAGCTCGGGACAGGGGTATGGCTACACCTTC.

The DNA for the CDR3 is TGTGCCAGCAGCGATATTACAGCTAACTATGGCTACACCTTC. This translates into CASSDITANYGYTF. V is TRBV7-2 and J is TRBJ1-2, with D unresolved. Deletions cut 5 bases from V and 0 bases from J, with 10 bases between. CDR1 and CDR2 (germline): SGHTA, FQGNSA. The CDR3 sequence is 14 residues long.

This chain links TRBV5-1 with TRBJ1-1, with 8 bases matching TRBD1. After removal of 4 bases from V and 1 base from J, the junction contained 6 bases not matched to a gene. Germline-derived CDR1 and CDR2 are SGHRS and YFSETQ. CDR3 length: 15 amino acids. The CDR3 sequence: CASSHGTGENTEAFF. The CDR3 DNA reads TGCGCCAGCAGCCATGGGACAGGAGAGAACACTGAAGCTTTCTTT.

This chain uses TRBV23-1 with TRBJ1-2, with 7 bases identical to TRBD1. TRBV23-1 is filed as an ORF, its function uncertain. The V and J ends lost 3 bases and 4 bases, in that order; junction bases with no gene match: 5. The CDR3 spans 14 residues. For the CDR3, the DNA is TGCGCCAGCAGTCACCGGGGACAGATCTATGGCTACACCTTC. Its protein product is CASSHRGQIYGYTF.

Regarding this clone: Additional DNA sequences in this sample encode the identical CDR3. The rearrangement uses TRBV14 and TRBJ2-2, with D unresolved. V gave up 1 base and J gave up 2 bases, with 5 bases separating them. Germline values: CDR1 SGHDN, CDR2 FVKESK. This CDR3 is built from 14 residues. The CDR3 sequence is CASSQGGNTGELFF. The CDR3 DNA follows: TGTGCCAGCAGCCAAGGCGGTAACACCGGGGAGCTGTTTTTT.

This chain connects TRBV18 to TRBJ2-3; 7 bases agree with TRBD2. The CDR3 loop spans 16 amino acids. CDR1 is KGHSH and CDR2 is LQKENI in the germline V gene. The junction had 7 bases not matched to a gene; V was cut back by 2 bases and J by 2 bases. The CDR3 sequence: CASSPVPSGITDTQYF. CDR3 in DNA: TGTGCCAGCTCACCAGTTCCTAGCGGAATCACAGATACGCAGTATTTT. Combining the CDR3 with reference TRBV18 and TRBJ2-3 gives the whole variable domain NAGVMQNPRHLVRRRGQEARLRCSPMKGHSHVYWYRQLPEEGLKFMVYLQKENIIDESGMPKERFSAEFPKEGPSILRIQQVVRGDSAAYFCASSPVPSGITDTQYFGPGTRLTVL.

This sequence joins TRBV11-2 and TRBJ1-4, with TRBD1 as a possible D gene (5 bases). Per the germline V gene, CDR1 is SGHAT and CDR2 is FQNNGV. V was cut by 2 bases and J by 7 bases, with 14 bases left in between. This CDR3 is 15 amino acids long. CDR3 sequence reads: CASSLQDSLTEKLFF. The CDR3 region has the DNA TGTGCCAGCAGCTTACAAGACAGTCTAACTGAAAAACTGTTTTTT.

The chain carries TRBV19 and TRBJ1-4, with a tentative D call TRBD1 (6 bases). Deletions cut 8 bases from V and 4 bases from J, with 14 bases between. The CDR3 runs to 14 residues. Germline CDR1 LNHDA, CDR2 SQIVND (reference sequence). The CDR3 DNA sequence: TGTGCCAGTCAACAGGGTTTGATTAATGAAAAACTGTTTTTT. Amino acid sequence: CASQQGLINEKLFF.

The chain couples TRBV29-1 to TRBJ1-1; 9 nucleotides agree with TRBD1. CDR3 length equals 15 residues. Germline values: CDR1 SQVTM, CDR2 ANQGSEA. The J segment lost 2 bases and the V segment lost 4 bases, leaving 8 bases of the junction unmatched. The CDR3 is CSVARDRVVNTEAFF. The CDR3 region has the DNA TGCAGCGTTGCCCGGGACAGGGTTGTTAACACTGAAGCTTTCTTT.

The gene calls are TRBV30 and TRBJ2-1; the D gene is possibly TRBD1 (6 bases). Trimming took 7 bases from V and 2 from J, leaving 18 bases between them. CDR3 length: 15 amino acids. Germline CDR1 and CDR2: GTSNPN and SVGIG (reference sequence). In DNA form, the CDR3 reads TGTGCCTTTCAGGTGGGGACACTGACCTACAATGAGCAGTTCTTC. It yields the protein CAFQVGTLTYNEQFF.

This sequence joins TRBV30 and TRBJ1-1, with TRBD1 as a possible D gene (6 bases). The germline gives CDR1 GTSNPN, CDR2 SVGIG (reference sequence). The germline V and J ends were trimmed by 4 bases and 2 bases, with 17 bases remaining between them. This CDR3 comprises 15 residues. The CDR3 here is CAWTGDIIGNTEAFF. DNA for the CDR3: TGTGCCTGGACCGGGGACATTATAGGAAACACTGAAGCTTTCTTT. Using reference TRBV30 and TRBJ1-1 for the parts outside the CDR3, the full variable domain is SQTIHQWPATLVQPVGSPLSLECTVEGTSNPNLYWYRQAAGRGLQLLFYSVGIGQISSEVPQNLSASRPQDRQFILSSKKLLLSDSGFYLCAWTGDIIGNTEAFFGQGTRLTVV.

This sequence joins TRBV10-3 and TRBJ2-7, with TRBD1 matching over 7 bases. The germline CDR1 and CDR2 sequences are ENHRY and SYGVKD. There are 13 residues in the CDR3. V was clipped by 2 bases and J by 5 bases; unmatched bases: 3. The CDR3 region has the DNA TGTGCCATCAGTGAGACAGGGGTCAACGAGCAGTACTTC. Residues: CAISETGVNEQYF.